The 24 T cell receptor beta chains in this list originate from one sample, sequenced in a study of Tregs in tolerant kidney transplant recipients. Clones were sequenced by immunoSEQ multiplex PCR, and TCRdb holds only the in-frame ones, with some missing. The table shows over 70,000 clones, with more than 85% occurring only once. Related graft donors supplied nonmyeloablative bone marrow transplants, and mixed chimerism was transient. The source was CD4+ T cells from blood (PBMCs), collected 24 months after the transplant. The receptors were gathered from a human patient who received a combined kidney and bone marrow transplant. Some T cells may be the graft donor's.

This chain uses TRBV10-3 with TRBJ2-3; D gene ambiguous. V was pared by 0 bases and J by 9 bases, with 10 bases between. The CDR3 has 13 amino acids. Per the germline V gene, CDR1 is ENHRY and CDR2 is SYGVKD. Here the CDR3 reads CAISESVPGTQYF. In DNA form, the CDR3 reads TGTGCCATCAGTGAGTCCGTGCCCGGGACGCAGTATTTT.

This clone was observed once. One end of the junction is discordant with germline, which a read error may explain. Other DNA sequences in the sample encode the same CDR3. The rearrangement joins TRBV2 to TRBJ1-6, with TRBD1 matching over 8 bases. The CDR3 has 15 residues. The germline V gene has CDR1 SNHLY and CDR2 FYNNEI. The CDR3 loop reads CASRTGASANSPLHF. The CDR3 DNA follows: TGTGCCAGCAGGACAGGGGCATCGGCTAATTCCCCCCTCCACTTT.

This chain joins TRBV2 and TRBJ2-1; TRBD1 matches at 8 bases. The germline gives CDR1 SNHLY, CDR2 FYNNEI. The CDR3 totals 15 residues. Trimming at V came to 6 bases and at J to 0 bases, leaving 4 bases not matched to a gene. CDR3 nucleotide sequence: TGTGCCAGCAGCCGACAGGGGCCCTCCTACAATGAGCAGTTCTTC. Its translation is CASSRQGPSYNEQFF.

This clone is a singleton in its sample. The rearrangement joins TRBV19 to TRBJ1-4; tentatively, D is TRBD1 (5 bases). The CDR3 totals 12 residues. The germline gives CDR1 LNHDA, CDR2 SQIVND (reference sequence). The V end was cut by 3 bases, the J end by 11 bases, with 10 bases between. The CDR3 coding sequence is TGTGCCAGTAGTATTCAGGGAAGTAAACTGTTTTTT. Residues: CASSIQGSKLFF. The whole variable domain, remainder taken from reference TRBV19 and TRBJ1-4, is DGGITQSPKYLFRKEGQNVTLSCEQNLNHDAMYWYRQDPGQGLRLIYYSQIVNDFQKGDIAEGYSVSREKKESFPLTVTSAQKNPTAFYLCASSIQGSKLFFGSGTQLSVL.

The chain is built from TRBV5-5 and TRBJ2-7, with 9 bases fitting TRBD1. Germline trimming cut 4 bases from V and 6 bases from J; bases unmatched to any gene: 20. This CDR3 comprises 18 residues. Germline CDR1 is SGHKS and CDR2 is YYEKEE (reference sequence). CDR3 protein: CASSRTSEWGQGSGEQYF. The CDR3 DNA reads as TGTGCCAGCAGCCGCACCAGTGAGTGGGGACAGGGCTCTGGCGAGCAGTACTTC.

The chain links TRBV4-1 to TRBJ2-4; perhaps TRBD2 as D (5 bases). Germline CDR1 MGHRA, CDR2 YSYEKL. V was trimmed by 3 bases and J by 8 bases, leaving 23 bases between them. CDR3 length: 17 residues. CDR3 loop: CASSHIPAPVTGDIQYF. The CDR3 DNA is TGCGCCAGCAGCCATATCCCAGCTCCGGTGACCGGGGACATTCAGTACTTC.

The rearrangement uses TRBV5-1 and TRBJ2-1; D is possibly TRBD1 (5 bases). The CDR3 has 12 amino acids. The V end lost 7 bases, the J end lost 10 bases, and 15 bases lay between the germline ends. CDR1 is SGHRS, CDR2 YFSETQ, per germline. The CDR3 region is CASSRVVEEQFF. In DNA, the CDR3 is TGCGCCAGCTCCAGGGTTGTGGAGGAGCAGTTCTTC.

The rearrangement links TRBV9 to TRBJ2-1; D call uncertain. The CDR3 is 13 residues long. Germline CDR1 SGDLS, CDR2 YYNGEE. V lost 2 bases and J 0 bases, leaving 3 bases between the germline ends. In DNA, the CDR3 is TGTGCCAGCAGCGTTAACTCCTACAATGAGCAGTTCTTC. This gives the protein CASSVNSYNEQFF.

The chain recombines TRBV4-3 with TRBJ2-5, with 7 positions matching TRBD1. With 4 bases clipped from V and 4 bases from J, the junction kept 6 bases outside the gene matches. Germline V lookup: CDR1 LGHNA, CDR2 YSLEER. The CDR3 covers 14 residues. CDR3 amino acids: CASSLLGQRETQYF. The CDR3, as DNA: TGCGCCAGCAGCCTACTGGGACAGAGAGAGACCCAGTACTTC.

The rearrangement joins TRBV15 to TRBJ1-3; no firm D call. Germline V gene sequence: CDR1 LNHNV, CDR2 YYDKDF (reference sequence). This CDR3 spans 17 amino acids. The V gene lost 3 bases and the J gene lost 5 bases, with 20 bases spanning the gap. As DNA, the CDR3 is TGTGCCACCAGCAGTAGTCTTTCCGGGAGAAGCCGAAACACCATATATTTT. Protein sequence: CATSSSLSGRSRNTIYF.

The chain has TRBV4-3 and TRBJ2-2; TRBD2 matches 11 bases. Per germline, CDR1 LGHNA and CDR2 YSLEER. The CDR3 contains 18 residues. The trim removed 4 bases at V and 0 bases at J, leaving 7 bases unmatched. The CDR3, as DNA: TGCGCCAGCAGCCCCAAGACTAGCGGGAACTCGAACACCGGGGAGCTGTTTTTT. This codes for CASSPKTSGNSNTGELFF.

The rearrangement joins TRBV9 to TRBJ2-1; TRBD1 might be the D (7 bases). V lost 4 bases, J lost 4 bases, and 18 bases lay in between. CDR1 and CDR2 (germline): SGDLS, YYNGEE. The CDR3 spans 16 residues. The CDR3 DNA sequence: TGTGCCAGCAGCCCGGGAGCCGGGACAGCTTACAATGAGCAGTTCTTC. Amino acids: CASSPGAGTAYNEQFF. The full variable domain, its missing parts supplied by reference TRBV9 and TRBJ2-1, is DSGVTQTPKHLITATGQRVTLRCSPRSGDLSVYWYQQSLDQGLQFLIQYYNGEERAKGNILERFSAQQFPDLHSELNLSSLELGDSALYFCASSPGAGTAYNEQFFGPGTRLTVL.

The V call is TRBV6-6, the J call TRBJ2-7, with no clear D. Trimming stripped 2 bases from V and 0 bases from J, with 8 bases between. This CDR3 is 14 amino acids long. The germline CDR1 and CDR2 sequences are MNHNY and SVGAGI (reference sequence). CDR3 bases: TGTGCCAGCAGTTACCAGGTCAACTCCTACGAGCAGTACTTC. Encoded protein: CASSYQVNSYEQYF.

The chain carries TRBV10-3 and TRBJ1-5; 7 nucleotides agree with TRBD1. Germline V gene data show CDR1 as ENHRY and CDR2 as SYGVKD. CDR3 length: 15 residues. V lost 6 bases to trimming and J lost 2 bases; unmatched junction nucleotides: 7. In DNA, the CDR3 is TGTGCCATCAGCCCCAAGGGGGCCGGCAATCAGCCCCAGCATTTT. The encoded protein is CAISPKGAGNQPQHF.

The rearrangement joins TRBV18 to TRBJ2-1, with a tentative D call TRBD1 (5 bases). V lost 6 bases and J 4 bases, leaving 13 bases between the germline ends. CDR3 length: 14 amino acids. Germline V gene data show CDR1 as KGHSH and CDR2 as LQKENI. The chain's CDR3 is CASSDFDSYNEQFF. In DNA, the CDR3 is TGTGCCAGCTCCGACTTTGACAGTTACAATGAGCAGTTCTTC.

A single count supports this clone. The CDR3 reads CASSLSRGSDTQYF. CDR3 nucleotides: TGTGCCAGCAGCTTATCCAGGGGGTCAGATACGCAGTATTTT. J is TRBJ2-3 and V is TRBV7-2; TRBD1 agrees at 7 bases. With 2 bases clipped from V and 4 bases from J, the junction kept 3 bases outside the gene matches. This CDR3 comprises 14 residues. The V gene's germline CDR1 is SGHTA and CDR2 FQGNSA. Filled out from reference TRBV7-2 and TRBJ2-3, the complete variable domain reads GAGVSQSPSNKVTEKGKDVELRCDPISGHTALYWYRQSLGQGLEFLIYFQGNSAPDKSGLPSDRFSAERTGGSVSTLTIQRTQQEDSAVYLCASSLSRGSDTQYFGPGTRLTVL.

This clone has more than one count but fewer than ten. The rearrangement joins TRBV27 to TRBJ2-5; no definite D call. The CDR3 has 15 residues. Trimming shortened V by 0 bases and J by 5 bases, and 13 bases separated the two germline ends. Germline CDR1 MNHEY, CDR2 SMNVEV (reference sequence). The CDR3 DNA follows: TGTGCCAGCAGTTTATCGCGGAATCACTATGAGACCCAGTACTTC. Its protein product is CASSLSRNHYETQYF.

This sequence joins TRBV28 and TRBJ1-5; TRBD1 agrees at 7 bases. Germline V gene sequence: CDR1 MDHEN, CDR2 SYDVKM. The CDR3 runs 14 residues. Germline trimming cut 6 bases from V and 6 bases from J; bases unmatched to any gene: 8. For the CDR3, the DNA is TGTGCCAGCAGATCCTACAGGGGAGGTCAGCCCCAGCATTTT. This encodes CASRSYRGGQPQHF.

This clone appeared a few times. The genes are TRBV2 and TRBJ1-1; D possibly corresponds to TRBD1 (5 bases). The CDR3 has 13 residues. V was cut by 10 bases and J by 1 base, with 13 bases left in between. Germline values: CDR1 SNHLY, CDR2 FYNNEI. The CDR3 sequence is CATHRDSNTEAFF. CDR3 nucleotides: TGTGCCACCCACCGGGACTCGAACACTGAAGCTTTCTTT.

The chain is built from TRBV5-1 and TRBJ2-2; 7 positions agree with TRBD1. This CDR3 comprises 16 residues. CDR1 and CDR2 from the germline V gene are SGHRS and YFSETQ. V gave up 4 bases and J gave up 2 bases; unmatched junction bases: 8. CDR3 in amino acids: CASSASGTANTGELFF. The CDR3 bases are TGCGCCAGCAGCGCCTCCGGGACAGCTAACACCGGGGAGCTGTTTTTT.

Turning to this clone: An end of the junction does not agree with germline; a read error may underlie this. J is TRBJ2-1 and V is TRBV7-9; 9 bases agree with TRBD2. The V gene's germline CDR1 is SEHNR and CDR2 FQNEAQ (reference sequence). CDR3 length equals 15 residues. The CDR3 is CAGSFIGTSLNEQFF. The CDR3 region has the DNA TGTGCCGGCAGCTTTATAGGGACTAGCCTGAATGAGCAGTTCTTC.

This clone appeared once. CDR3 bases: TGTGCCAGCAGCCACCCGGGGGAGCGCCTTGGTACGCAGTATTTT. Amino acid sequence: CASSHPGERLGTQYF. The gene calls are TRBV27 and TRBJ2-3, with a tentative D call TRBD2 (6 bases). The CDR3 consists of 15 residues. Germline V gene sequence: CDR1 MNHEY, CDR2 SMNVEV (reference sequence). V was trimmed by 6 bases and J by 8 bases, leaving 21 bases between them.

By share, this clone counts as medium-sized. The CDR3 coding sequence is TGTGCTAGTGGCCAGAACTCCACAGGGTATCCTTTCTTT. It is translated as CASGQNSTGYPFF. This chain uses TRBV12-5 with TRBJ1-1; possibly TRBD1 for D (6 bases). CDR3 length equals 13 residues. The V end lost 6 bases, the J end lost 12 bases, and 20 bases lay between the germline ends. Germline V gives CDR1 LGHNT, CDR2 FRNRAP.

The gene calls are TRBV7-6 and TRBJ1-4; tentative D call: TRBD1 (5 bases). Trimming took 6 bases from V and 0 from J, leaving 8 bases between them. Germline values: CDR1 SGHVS, CDR2 FNYEAQ. The CDR3 extends over 14 amino acids. CDR3 loop: CASSPRATNEKLFF. The CDR3 DNA is TGTGCCAGCAGTCCCAGGGCAACTAATGAAAAACTGTTTTTT.